This T cell receptor beta chain came from a study of T-cell reconstitution after alpha-beta-depleted transplantation in children. Study-wide results and limits: Several hundred expanded graft clones reportedly gave rise to the alpha-beta T cells present about two months after transplant. At day 60, the high TCRbeta diversity found in some patients originated from recipient T cells and thymic progenitors that had survived. T-cell counts and diversity were attributed mostly to newly produced T cells one year after transplant.

This clonotype occurred many times. Its antigen is not known. Unique molecular identifiers featured in how the TCRbeta library was prepared. TCRdb ran MiXCR on the PCR reads and lists one entry per CDR3 protein. This table holds approximately 47,000 distinct CDR3 sequences, roughly half found once. V was shortened by 6 bases and J by 0 bases, with 15 bases between the two germline ends. The germline gives CDR1 ENHRY, CDR2 SYGVKD. This CDR3 has 16 residues. This rearrangement joins TRBV10-3 to TRBJ2-1, with TRBD2 as a possible D gene (6 bases). The sequence was obtained from a boy younger than two with SCID, due to receive a stem cell transplant. This sample comprised peripheral blood, obtained before TCRalphabeta/CD19-depleted stem cell transplant. CDR3 residues: CAISSPSESSYNEQFF. The CDR3 DNA sequence: TGTGCCATCAGCTCCCCTAGCGAGAGCTCCTACAATGAGCAGTTCTTC.